This TCR beta chain was obtained from a study of blood T cell repertoires in COVID-19. Methods used by the authors: Estimated nucleated cell counts came from reference gene primer amplification. Here immunoSEQ multiplex PCR was the method, and the copy in TCRdb shows in-frame clones only, minus some. V, J and clone size are taken as reported in that table, and D and trimming were inferred from the DNA itself. The sample lists 93,000 or so clones, roughly 85% occurring once. Germline-derived CDR1 and CDR2 are SGHRS and YFSETQ. This CDR3 has 16 amino acids. Losses at the gene ends were 4 bases for V and 1 base for J; bases not matched to a gene: 9.

This sequence was found in a man aged 50 to 60 in a cohort sampled during active COVID-19. The chain carries TRBV5-1 and TRBJ2-3, with TRBD2 matching over 7 bases. The specimen was peripheral blood. The CDR3 loop reads CASSPRYAGGTDTQYF. CDR3 coding DNA: TGCGCCAGCAGCCCTCGCTACGCGGGGGGCACAGATACGCAGTATTTT.